A single sample gave rise to the 21 T cell receptor beta chains below, sequenced in a study of identical twins. Each CDR3 protein is one row after TCRdb ran MiXCR on the 5' RACE reads. The repertoire holds around 240,000 distinct CDR3 sequences, 10% to 13% seen once, with 9% to 10% in the top ten. Sequenced input: memory T cells sorted from blood. Receptors were obtained from a man in his forties or fifties in good health.

Ten or more counts support this clonotype. The rearrangement links TRBV6-1 to TRBJ1-2; 11 nucleotides match TRBD1. The trim removed 5 bases at V and 2 bases at J, leaving 10 bases unmatched. This CDR3 region has 17 residues. The germline gives CDR1 MNHNS, CDR2 SASEGT. The CDR3 region has the DNA TGTGCCAGCAGTCCAAGACTGGGACAGGGGGAAAACTATGGCTACACCTTC. Protein product: CASSPRLGQGENYGYTF.

The chain employs TRBV5-1 and TRBJ2-1; D is uncertain. The CDR3 consists of 13 residues. Germline CDR1 is SGHRS and CDR2 is YFSETQ. Between the trimmed V and J ends, which lost 4 bases and 14 bases, there was a span of 19 bases. The CDR3 protein is CASSLAPTGLEFF. CDR3 nucleotide sequence: TGCGCCAGCAGCCTGGCCCCGACGGGCCTCGAGTTCTTC.

This clonotype showed up many times. The J gene is TRBJ2-1, the V gene TRBV7-6; 10 bases map to TRBD2. CDR1 is SGHVS, CDR2 FNYEAQ, per germline. This CDR3 has 16 amino acids. The V and J ends lost 5 bases and 2 bases, in that order; junction bases with no gene match: 6. Written as DNA, the CDR3 is TGTGCCAGCAGCACGGGGACTAGCGCTGCCTACAATGAGCAGTTCTTC. It specifies CASSTGTSAAYNEQFF.

The V call is TRBV5-1, the J call TRBJ1-6; D unclear. This CDR3 has 13 amino acids. Germline loops: CDR1 SGHRS, CDR2 YFSETQ. V gave up 0 bases and J gave up 6 bases, with 4 bases separating them. CDR3 sequence: CASSLDVNSPLHF. CDR3 nucleotide sequence: TGCGCCAGCAGCTTGGATGTTAATTCACCCCTCCACTTT.

In regard to this clonotype: This sequence may be a read error, since a much larger clone differs from it by one base. The J gene is TRBJ2-1, the V gene TRBV9; perhaps D is TRBD1 or TRBD2 (7 bases each). CDR1 is SGDLS and CDR2 is YYNGEE in the germline V gene. The CDR3 is 17 amino acids. The CDR3 coding sequence is TGTGCCAGCAGCGTAGATCTGGGCAGGGGGGGGAGCATTGAGAAGTTCTTC. This encodes CASSVDLGRGGSIEKFF.

A few counts support this clonotype. The V and J genes are TRBV5-4 and TRBJ2-5; unclear D gene. Trimming removed 1 base at V and 4 bases at J, with 8 bases between. Germline V gene data show CDR1 as SGHNT and CDR2 as YYREEE (reference sequence). The CDR3 spans 13 residues. CDR3 DNA: TGTGCCAGCAGCTTGAGGGTGGGAGAGACCCAGTACTTC. This gives the protein CASSLRVGETQYF.

The table lists this clonotype with a few counts. The V call is TRBV5-1, the J call TRBJ2-2, with TRBD1 identical over 9 bases. CDR1 is SGHRS, CDR2 YFSETQ, per germline. This CDR3 comprises 17 residues. J gave up 0 bases and V 4 bases, and 7 bases lay outside the gene matches. Here the CDR3 reads CASSLNRGPTNTGELFF. The CDR3 DNA follows: TGCGCCAGCAGCCTCAACAGGGGGCCTACGAACACCGGGGAGCTGTTTTTT.

This clonotype was seen a few times. This chain uses TRBV15 with TRBJ2-1, with D maybe TRBD1 (6 bases). V lost 3 bases to trimming and J lost 8 bases, with 11 bases between them. CDR1 LNHNV and CDR2 YYDKDF come from the germline V gene (reference sequence). The CDR3 is 13 residues long. CDR3 nucleotides: TGTGCCACCAGCAGGTATAAGGGGGATGAGCAGTTCTTC. It yields the protein CATSRYKGDEQFF. The variable domain in full, completed from reference TRBV15 and TRBJ2-1, reads DAMVIQNPRYQVTQFGKPVTLSCSQTLNHNVMYWYQQKSSQAPKLLFHYYDKDFNNEADTPDNFQSRRPNTSFCFLDIRSPGLGDTAMYLCATSRYKGDEQFFGPGTRLTVL.

V gene TRBV18 combines with J gene TRBJ2-7; 7 positions agree with TRBD1. V gave up 3 bases and J gave up 3 bases; unmatched junction bases: 5. The germline V gene has CDR1 KGHSH and CDR2 LQKENI. The CDR3 is 14 residues long. The CDR3 region has the DNA TGTGCCAGCTCACCGATGGACAGGAGCTACGAGCAGTACTTC. This encodes CASSPMDRSYEQYF.

This chain joins TRBV5-1 and TRBJ2-5; 12 bases map to TRBD2. CDR1 and CDR2 from the germline V gene are SGHRS and YFSETQ. J gave up 5 bases and V 4 bases, and 9 bases lay outside the gene matches. The CDR3 has 16 amino acids. CDR3 sequence: CASSKSSGRVGETQYF. In DNA form, the CDR3 reads TGCGCCAGCAGCAAATCTAGCGGGAGGGTCGGTGAGACCCAGTACTTC.

This clonotype was seen many times. This chain connects TRBV5-6 to TRBJ1-2, with D unresolved. Germline V gene lookup returns CDR1 SGHDT and CDR2 YYEEEE. This CDR3 contains 15 residues. The ends were cut back, 0 bases at V and 4 bases at J, with 13 bases in the middle. The CDR3 here is CASSLGLADFYGYTF. The CDR3 region has the DNA TGTGCCAGCAGCTTGGGGCTCGCCGATTTCTATGGCTACACCTTC. Looking up the rest from reference TRBV5-6 and TRBJ1-2 gives the full variable domain: DAGVTQSPTHLIKTRGQQVTLRCSPKSGHDTVSWYQQALGQGPQFIFQYYEEEERQRGNFPDRFSGHQFPNYSSELNVNALLLGDSALYLCASSLGLADFYGYTFGSGTRLTVV.

This clonotype was counted many times. The gene calls are TRBV6-2 or TRBV6-3 and TRBJ2-3; no clear D gene. Trimming pared 2 bases from V and 0 bases from J, leaving 9 bases between. This CDR3 is 15 amino acids long. Per germline, CDR1 MNHEY and CDR2 SVGEGT. CDR3 in amino acids: CASSYGAESTDTQYF. The DNA for the CDR3 is TGTGCCAGCAGTTACGGTGCGGAAAGCACAGATACGCAGTATTTT.

This clonotype has only a few counts. V usage is TRBV3-1 and J usage is TRBJ2-6; the D is unclear. Trimming pared 2 bases from V and 4 bases from J, leaving 12 bases between. This CDR3 has 16 residues. Germline V gene data show CDR1 as LGHDT and CDR2 as YNNKEL (reference sequence). Written as DNA, the CDR3 is TGTGCCAGCAGCCAAAGTCAGTTAGTCGGGGCCAACGTCCTGACTTTC. It is translated as CASSQSQLVGANVLTF.

This clonotype appeared a few times. The gene calls are TRBV7-6 and TRBJ2-2; D is tentatively TRBD1 or TRBD2 (7 bases each). CDR1 SGHVS and CDR2 FNYEAQ come from the germline V gene. The CDR3 loop spans 15 amino acids. V was clipped by 6 bases and J by 4 bases, with 15 bases between them. CDR3 region: CASSQGGVGTGELFF. CDR3 coding DNA: TGTGCCAGCAGTCAGGGGGGGGTCGGCACCGGGGAGCTGTTTTTT.

This chain joins TRBV6-2 or TRBV6-3 and TRBJ2-7; D unresolved. Germline CDR1 MNHEY, CDR2 SVGEGT. Between the trimmed V and J ends, which lost 4 bases and 1 base, there was a span of 14 bases. The CDR3 is made up of 15 amino acids. CDR3 in amino acids: CASSSTSRTSYEQYF. CDR3 bases: TGTGCCAGCAGTTCAACTTCCCGAACTTCCTACGAGCAGTACTTC.

This chain uses TRBV7-2 with TRBJ2-1; the match to TRBD2 covers 8 bases. From germline, CDR1 is SGHTA and CDR2 FQGNSA. CDR3 length: 15 amino acids. V lost 5 bases and J lost 9; bases outside the gene matches: 12. CDR3 residues: CASSLLSGSLVEQFF. Written as DNA, the CDR3 is TGTGCCAGCAGCCTTCTAAGCGGGAGTTTGGTTGAGCAGTTCTTC.

The chain joins TRBV3-1 to TRBJ1-2, with no clear D. Germline V gene data show CDR1 as LGHDT and CDR2 as YNNKEL (reference sequence). The CDR3 totals 14 residues. Between the trimmed V and J ends, which lost 0 bases and 2 bases, there was a span of 7 bases. CDR3 amino acids: CASSQESHNYGYTF. Here the CDR3 DNA reads TGTGCCAGCAGCCAAGAATCACACAACTATGGCTACACCTTC.

This clonotype has a handful of counts. The chain links TRBV28 to TRBJ2-7, with TRBD1 as a possible D gene (6 bases). Trimming removed 8 bases from V and 6 bases from J, with 20 bases in between. The CDR3 sequence is 14 residues long. Germline assignment: CDR1 MDHEN and CDR2 SYDVKM. The DNA of the CDR3 is TGTGCCAGCGCCAGGGGTTTCCTACTGATCGAGCAGTACTTC. Translating gives CASARGFLLIEQYF.

The chain links TRBV11-3 to TRBJ2-7, with 12 bases aligning to TRBD1. This CDR3 region has 13 residues. Germline values: CDR1 SGHNT, CDR2 YENEEA. The trim removed 4 bases at V and 9 bases at J, leaving 4 bases unmatched. Written as DNA, the CDR3 is TGTGCCAGCAGCTCCGGGACAGGGGGCGCGCAGTACTTC. It encodes CASSSGTGGAQYF.

The chain is built from TRBV12-3 or TRBV12-4 and TRBJ1-4, with D uncertain. The CDR3 sequence is 14 residues long. With 6 bases removed from V and 7 bases from J, the gap between germline ends came to 15 bases. The CDR3 DNA reads as TGTGCCAGCAGACTGTCCCATTCTGGTGAAAAACTGTTTTTT. Amino acid sequence: CASRLSHSGEKLFF.

Ten or more counts support this clonotype. This sequence joins TRBV4-1 and TRBJ1-2, with D possibly being TRBD1 (5 bases). The ends were cut back, 0 bases at V and 5 bases at J, with 16 bases in the middle. CDR3 length: 16 residues. The germline CDR1 and CDR2 sequences are MGHRA and YSYEKL. In DNA, the CDR3 is TGCGCCAGCAGCCAAGATAACTCGGGGGTTCGGTATGGCTACACCTTC. Translating it yields CASSQDNSGVRYGYTF.